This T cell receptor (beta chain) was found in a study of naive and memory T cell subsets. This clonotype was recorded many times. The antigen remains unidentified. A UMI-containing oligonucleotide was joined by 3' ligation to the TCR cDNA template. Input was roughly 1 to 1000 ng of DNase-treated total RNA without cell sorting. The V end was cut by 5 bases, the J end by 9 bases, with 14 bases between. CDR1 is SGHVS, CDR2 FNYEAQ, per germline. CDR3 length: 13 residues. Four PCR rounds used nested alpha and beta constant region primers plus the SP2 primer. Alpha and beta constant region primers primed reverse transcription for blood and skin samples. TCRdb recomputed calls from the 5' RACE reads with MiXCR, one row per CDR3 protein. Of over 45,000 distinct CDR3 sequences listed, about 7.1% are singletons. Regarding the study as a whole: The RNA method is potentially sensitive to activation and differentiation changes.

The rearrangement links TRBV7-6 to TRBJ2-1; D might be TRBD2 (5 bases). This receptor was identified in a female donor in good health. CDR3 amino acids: CASSPSPRSEQFF. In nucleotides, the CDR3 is TGTGCCAGCAGCCCTAGCCCCCGGAGTGAGCAGTTCTTC.